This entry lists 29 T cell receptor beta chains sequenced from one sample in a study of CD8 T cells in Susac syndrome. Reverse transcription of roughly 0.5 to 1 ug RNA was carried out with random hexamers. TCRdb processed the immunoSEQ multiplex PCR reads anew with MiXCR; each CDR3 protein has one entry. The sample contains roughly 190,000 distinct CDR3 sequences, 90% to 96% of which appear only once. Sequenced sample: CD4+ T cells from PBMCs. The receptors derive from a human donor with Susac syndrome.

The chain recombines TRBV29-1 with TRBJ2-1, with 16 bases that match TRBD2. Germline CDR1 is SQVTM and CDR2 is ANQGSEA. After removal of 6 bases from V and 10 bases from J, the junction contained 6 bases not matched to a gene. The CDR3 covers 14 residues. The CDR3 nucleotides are TGCAGCGTGGGGACTAGCGGGGGGGCATGGGAGCAGTTCTTC. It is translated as CSVGTSGGAWEQFF.

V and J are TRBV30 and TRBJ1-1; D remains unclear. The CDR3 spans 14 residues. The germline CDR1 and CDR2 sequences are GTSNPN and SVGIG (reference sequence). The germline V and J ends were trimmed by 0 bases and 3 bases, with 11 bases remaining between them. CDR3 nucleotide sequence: TGTGCCTGGAGTGTAGAGGCAGGCTACACTGAAGCTTTCTTT. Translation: CAWSVEAGYTEAFF.

The DNA of the CDR3 is TGTGCCAGCAGCCAGACGACTAGCGGGGGGGTGAGCTCCTACGAGCAGTACTTC. It yields the protein CASSQTTSGGVSSYEQYF. This chain uses TRBV4-2 with TRBJ2-7; 14 nucleotides match TRBD2. The ends lost 3 bases at V and 0 bases at J; junction bases unmatched: 7. This CDR3 is 18 amino acids long. The germline V gene has CDR1 LGHNA and CDR2 YNFKEQ.

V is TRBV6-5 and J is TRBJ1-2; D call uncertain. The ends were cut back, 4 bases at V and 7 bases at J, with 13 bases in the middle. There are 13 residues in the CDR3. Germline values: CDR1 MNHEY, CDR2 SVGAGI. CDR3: CASSWKGRGGYTF. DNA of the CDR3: TGTGCCAGCAGTTGGAAGGGCCGGGGTGGCTACACCTTC.

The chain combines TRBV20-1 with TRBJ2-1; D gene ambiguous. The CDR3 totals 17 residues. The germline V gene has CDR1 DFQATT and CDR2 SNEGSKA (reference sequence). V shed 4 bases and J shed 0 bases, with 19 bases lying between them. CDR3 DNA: TGCAGTGCTAAATCCAGACATAGCCCCTTCTCCTACAATGAGCAGTTCTTC. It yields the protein CSAKSRHSPFSYNEQFF.

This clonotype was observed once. The CDR3 loop is CASSQVRGQGGSPLHF. The CDR3 coding sequence is TGCGCCAGCAGCCAAGTCAGGGGACAGGGGGGATCACCCCTCCACTTT. The rearrangement uses TRBV4-3 and TRBJ1-6, with 11 bases that match TRBD1. The CDR3 covers 16 residues. V shed 1 base, J shed 10 bases, and the junction held 6 bases outside the gene matches. CDR1 LGHNA and CDR2 YSLEER come from the germline V gene.

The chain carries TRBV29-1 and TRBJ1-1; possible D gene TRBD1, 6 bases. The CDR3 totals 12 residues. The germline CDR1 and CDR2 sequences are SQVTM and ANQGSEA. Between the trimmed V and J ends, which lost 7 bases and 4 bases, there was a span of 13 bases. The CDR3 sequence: CSGDKVSTEAFF. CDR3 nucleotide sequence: TGCAGCGGGGACAAAGTGTCCACTGAAGCTTTCTTT.

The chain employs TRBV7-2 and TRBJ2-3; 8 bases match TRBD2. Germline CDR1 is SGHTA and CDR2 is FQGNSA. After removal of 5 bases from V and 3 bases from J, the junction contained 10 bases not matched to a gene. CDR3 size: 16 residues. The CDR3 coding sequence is TGTGCCAGCAGCCTCATGCGGGGGGTCGGGACAGATACGCAGTATTTT. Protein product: CASSLMRGVGTDTQYF.

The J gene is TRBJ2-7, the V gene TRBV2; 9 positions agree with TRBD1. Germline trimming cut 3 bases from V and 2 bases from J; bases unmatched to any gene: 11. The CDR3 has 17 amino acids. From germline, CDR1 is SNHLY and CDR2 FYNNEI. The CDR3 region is CASSEGTGSILTYEQYF. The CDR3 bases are TGTGCCAGCAGTGAGGGGACAGGGTCAATCTTGACCTACGAGCAGTACTTC.

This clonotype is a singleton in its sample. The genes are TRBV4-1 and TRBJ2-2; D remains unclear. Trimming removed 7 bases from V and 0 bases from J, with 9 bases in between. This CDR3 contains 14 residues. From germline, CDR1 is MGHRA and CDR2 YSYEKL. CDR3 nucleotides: TGCGCCAGCAATACCGAGACGAACACCGGGGAGCTGTTTTTT. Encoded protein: CASNTETNTGELFF.

The CDR3 DNA sequence: TGCGCCAGCAGCCAGGGGGCAGTCACTGAAGCTTTCTTT. This codes for CASSQGAVTEAFF. The J gene is TRBJ1-1, the V gene TRBV5-1, with 8 bases identical to TRBD1. The CDR3 is 13 amino acids. J gave up 4 bases and V 4 bases, and 3 bases lay outside the gene matches. The germline V gene encodes CDR1 SGHRS and CDR2 YFSETQ.

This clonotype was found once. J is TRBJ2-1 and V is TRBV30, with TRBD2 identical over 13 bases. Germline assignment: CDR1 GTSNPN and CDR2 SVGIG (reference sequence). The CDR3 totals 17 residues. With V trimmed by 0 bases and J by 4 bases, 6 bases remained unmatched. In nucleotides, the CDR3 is TGTGCCTGGAGTGTTTCGACTAGCGGGGGGCGTTACAATGAGCAGTTCTTC. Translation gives CAWSVSTSGGRYNEQFF.

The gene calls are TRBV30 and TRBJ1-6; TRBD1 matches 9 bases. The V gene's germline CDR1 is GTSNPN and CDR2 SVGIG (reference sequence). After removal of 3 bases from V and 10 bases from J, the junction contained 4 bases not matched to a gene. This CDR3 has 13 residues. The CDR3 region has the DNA TGTGCCTGGAGCGGACAGGGGCGGTCACCCCTCCACTTT. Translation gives CAWSGQGRSPLHF.

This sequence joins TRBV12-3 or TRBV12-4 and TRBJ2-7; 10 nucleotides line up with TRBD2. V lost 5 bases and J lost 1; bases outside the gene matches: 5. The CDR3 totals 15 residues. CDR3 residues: CASSVPGLASYEQYF. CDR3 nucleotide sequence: TGTGCCAGCAGTGTCCCGGGACTAGCGTCCTACGAGCAGTACTTC.

The CDR3 DNA is TGTGCCAGCAGCCAAGACTCAAGCACTGAAGCTTTCTTT. Protein: CASSQDSSTEAFF. The chain is built from TRBV3-1 and TRBJ1-1; the D is unclear. With 0 bases removed from V and 4 bases from J, the gap between germline ends came to 6 bases. The germline V gene has CDR1 LGHDT and CDR2 YNNKEL (reference sequence). CDR3 length equals 13 residues. The full variable domain, with the rest looked up from reference TRBV3-1 and TRBJ1-1, is DTAVSQTPKYLVTQMGNDKSIKCEQNLGHDTMYWYKQDSKKFLKIMFSYNNKELIINETVPNRFSPKSPDKAHLNLHINSLELGDSAVYFCASSQDSSTEAFFGQGTRLTVV.

The CDR3 spells CSARTGTEMNTEAFF. The CDR3 DNA is TGCAGTGCTAGAACCGGGACAGAAATGAACACTGAAGCTTTCTTT. The chain links TRBV20-1 to TRBJ1-1, with TRBD1 identical over 7 bases. The CDR3 contains 15 residues. Germline values: CDR1 DFQATT, CDR2 SNEGSKA (reference sequence). J gave up 0 bases and V 2 bases, and 6 bases lay outside the gene matches.

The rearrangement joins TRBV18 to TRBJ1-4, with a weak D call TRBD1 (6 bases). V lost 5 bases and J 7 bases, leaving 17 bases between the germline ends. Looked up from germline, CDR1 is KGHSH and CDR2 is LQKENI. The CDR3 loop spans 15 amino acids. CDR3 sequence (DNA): TGTGCCAGCTCATCTCAACAGGGAATGGGTGAAAAACTGTTTTTT. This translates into CASSSQQGMGEKLFF.

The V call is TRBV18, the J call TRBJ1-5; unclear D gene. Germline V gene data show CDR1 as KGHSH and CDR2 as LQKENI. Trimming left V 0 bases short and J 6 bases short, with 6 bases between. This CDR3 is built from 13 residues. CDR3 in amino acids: CASSPPPGQPQHF. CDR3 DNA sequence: TGTGCCAGCTCACCACCGCCCGGTCAGCCCCAGCATTTT.

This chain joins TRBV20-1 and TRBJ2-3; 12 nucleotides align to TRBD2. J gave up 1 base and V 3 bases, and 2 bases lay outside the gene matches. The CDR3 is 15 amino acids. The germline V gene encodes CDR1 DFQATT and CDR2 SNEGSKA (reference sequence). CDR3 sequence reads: CSASRTSGGTDTQYF. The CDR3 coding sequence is TGCAGTGCTAGCCGGACTAGCGGGGGCACAGATACGCAGTATTTT.

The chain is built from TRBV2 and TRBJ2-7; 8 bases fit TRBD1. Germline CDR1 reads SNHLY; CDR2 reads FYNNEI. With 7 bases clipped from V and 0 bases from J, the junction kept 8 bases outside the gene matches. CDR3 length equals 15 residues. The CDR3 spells CASKAGTGRSYEQYF. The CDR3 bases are TGTGCCAGCAAGGCCGGGACAGGCCGCTCCTACGAGCAGTACTTC. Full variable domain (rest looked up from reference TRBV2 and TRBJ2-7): EPEVTQTPSHQVTQMGQEVILRCVPISNHLYFYWYRQILGQKVEFLVSFYNNEISEKSEIFDDQFSVERPDGSNFTLKIRSTKLEDSAMYFCASKAGTGRSYEQYFGPGTRLTVT.

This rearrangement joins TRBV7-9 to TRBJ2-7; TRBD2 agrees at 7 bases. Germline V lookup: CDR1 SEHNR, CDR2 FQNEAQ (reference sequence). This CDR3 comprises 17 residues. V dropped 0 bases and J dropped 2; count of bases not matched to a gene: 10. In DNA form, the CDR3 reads TGTGCCAGCAGCTTAGCGAGCGGGCGGGGGTTTACCTACGAGCAGTACTTC. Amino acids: CASSLASGRGFTYEQYF.

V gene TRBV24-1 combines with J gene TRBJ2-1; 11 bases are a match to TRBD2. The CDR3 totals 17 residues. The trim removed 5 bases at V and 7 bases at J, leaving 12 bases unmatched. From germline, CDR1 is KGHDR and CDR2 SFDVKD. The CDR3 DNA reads TGTGCCACCAGTGCCCGAGGGGCTAGCGGGGGGTGGAATGAGCAGTTCTTC. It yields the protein CATSARGASGGWNEQFF.

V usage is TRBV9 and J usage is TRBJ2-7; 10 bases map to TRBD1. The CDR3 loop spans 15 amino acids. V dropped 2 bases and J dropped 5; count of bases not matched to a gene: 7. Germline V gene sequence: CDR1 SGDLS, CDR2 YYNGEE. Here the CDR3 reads CASSVIGTGVDEQYF. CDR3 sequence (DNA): TGTGCCAGCAGCGTCATTGGGACAGGGGTGGACGAGCAGTACTTC. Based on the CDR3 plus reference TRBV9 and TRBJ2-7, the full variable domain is DSGVTQTPKHLITATGQRVTLRCSPRSGDLSVYWYQQSLDQGLQFLIQYYNGEERAKGNILERFSAQQFPDLHSELNLSSLELGDSALYFCASSVIGTGVDEQYFGPGTRLTVT.

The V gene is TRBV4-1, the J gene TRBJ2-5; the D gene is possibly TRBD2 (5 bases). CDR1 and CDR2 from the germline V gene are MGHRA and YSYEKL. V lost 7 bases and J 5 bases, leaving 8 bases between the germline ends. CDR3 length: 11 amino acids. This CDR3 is CASKGSETQYF. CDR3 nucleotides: TGCGCCAGCAAAGGGAGTGAGACCCAGTACTTC.

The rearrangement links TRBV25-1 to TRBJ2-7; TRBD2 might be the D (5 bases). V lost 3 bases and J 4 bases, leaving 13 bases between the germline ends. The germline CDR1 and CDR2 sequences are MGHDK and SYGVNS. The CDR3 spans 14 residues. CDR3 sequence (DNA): TGTGCCAGCAGTGATGCCGGGATACGGTACGAGCAGTACTTC. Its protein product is CASSDAGIRYEQYF.

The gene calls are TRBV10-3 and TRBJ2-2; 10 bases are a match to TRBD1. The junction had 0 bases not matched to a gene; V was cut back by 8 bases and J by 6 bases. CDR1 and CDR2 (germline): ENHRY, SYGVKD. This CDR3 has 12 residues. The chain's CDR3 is CAIGQGAGELFF. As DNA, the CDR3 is TGTGCCATCGGACAGGGGGCCGGGGAGCTGTTTTTT.

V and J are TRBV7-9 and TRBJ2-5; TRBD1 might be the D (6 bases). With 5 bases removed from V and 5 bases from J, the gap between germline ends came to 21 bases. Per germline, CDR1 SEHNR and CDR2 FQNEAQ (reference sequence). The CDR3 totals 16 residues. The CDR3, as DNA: TGTGCCAGCAGCCCCCCCTTTGGCCAGGGGACGGAGACCCAGTACTTC. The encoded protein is CASSPPFGQGTETQYF.

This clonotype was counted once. CDR3 loop: CASRPQGWAKNIQYF. In DNA form, the CDR3 reads TGTGCCAGCAGACCACAGGGTTGGGCCAAAAACATTCAGTACTTC. The chain combines TRBV25-1 with TRBJ2-4; perhaps TRBD1 as D (6 bases). V shed 6 bases and J shed 1 base, with 13 bases lying between them. The germline V gene has CDR1 MGHDK and CDR2 SYGVNS. This CDR3 is 15 amino acids long.

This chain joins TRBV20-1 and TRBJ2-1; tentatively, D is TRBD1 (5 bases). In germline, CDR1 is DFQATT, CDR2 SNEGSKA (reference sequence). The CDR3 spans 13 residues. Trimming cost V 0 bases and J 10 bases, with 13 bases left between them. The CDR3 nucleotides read TGCAGTGCTAGAGACCGTCAGGGCTTCGAGCAGTTCTTC. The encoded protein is CSARDRQGFEQFF.